The 5 T cell receptor beta chains reported below all come from one sample, sequenced in a study of cytomegalovirus exposure and HLA in healthy donors. 60 Vbeta and 13 Jbeta primers were used in PCR. Libraries were prepared by immunoSEQ multiplex PCR; TCRdb keeps only in-frame clonotypes and omits some of them. The table shows 60,000 to 70,000 clones, with roughly 78% occurring only once. The sample comprised PBMCs. These TCRs come from a man aged 35 to 55 in good health and CMV-seronegative.

Regarding this clone: A single base is all that separates this from a far larger clone, so a read error is likely. The chain uses TRBV5-8 and TRBJ2-1, with a tentative D call TRBD2 (6 bases). V lost 2 bases to trimming and J lost 6 bases, with 12 bases between them. This CDR3 is 14 amino acids long. Germline CDR1 reads SGHTS; CDR2 reads YDEGEE. For the CDR3, the DNA is TGTGCCAGCAGCTTCCGGGAGACCTCCAATGAGCAGTTCTTC. Its protein product is CASSFRETSNEQFF.

CDR3 sequence reads: CASSFNQGADEQFF. CDR3 in DNA: TGTGCCAGCAGCTTTAATCAGGGGGCCGATGAGCAGTTCTTC. The chain has TRBV7-3 and TRBJ2-1, with 8 bases aligning to TRBD1. Germline-derived CDR1 and CDR2 are SGHTA and FQGTGA. This CDR3 contains 14 residues. Unmatched junction bases numbered 6, after V lost 3 bases and J lost 8 bases.

V is TRBV7-9 and J is TRBJ1-2, with 11 bases aligning to TRBD1. The germline gives CDR1 SEHNR, CDR2 FQNEAQ (reference sequence). J was trimmed by 7 bases and V by 5 bases; bases with no gene match: 6. The CDR3 length is 14 residues. The CDR3 bases are TGTGCCAGCAGCCCGGGACAGGGGGTTGGTGGCTACACCTTC. Protein product: CASSPGQGVGGYTF.

This sequence joins TRBV29-1 and TRBJ2-2, with 7 bases fitting TRBD2. Trimming cost V 7 bases and J 7 bases; bases outside gene matches: 9. The CDR3 has 13 residues. In germline, CDR1 is SQVTM, CDR2 ANQGSEA. This chain's CDR3 is CSGGTNLVGELFF. For the CDR3, the DNA is TGCAGCGGAGGGACTAACCTTGTCGGGGAGCTGTTTTTT.

V usage is TRBV14 and J usage is TRBJ2-1, with TRBD2 as a possible D gene (6 bases). The length of the CDR3 is 16 residues. Germline CDR1 SGHDN, CDR2 FVKESK. V dropped 2 bases and J dropped 6 bases, with 17 bases sitting between them. The CDR3: CASSQTRLAPINEQFF. Here the CDR3 DNA reads TGTGCCAGCAGCCAAACGAGGCTAGCGCCCATCAATGAGCAGTTCTTC.